A single TCR beta chain is shown here with its context. The antigen remains unidentified. The data belong to a study of radiotherapy plus CTLA-4 blockade in lung cancer. Study-level results: It was early blood T cell clone dynamics, with interferon-beta, that reportedly best predicted response.

Profiled with immunoSEQ multiplex PCR; TCRdb holds only in-frame clones, not every one. The table has roughly 97,000 clones, approximately 74% seen once. CDR3 length equals 16 residues. From germline, CDR1 is MNHNS and CDR2 SASEGT. V dropped 1 base and J dropped 4 bases, with 16 bases sitting between them. This material consisted of peripheral blood, taken from a patient treated with radiotherapy plus ipilimumab. The V call is TRBV6-1, the J call TRBJ1-2; possible D gene TRBD1, 6 bases. The origin of this receptor is a human donor with non-small cell lung cancer who had a partial response to radiotherapy plus ipilimumab. Some clones in this sample may be carry-over from other donors' samples. In DNA, the CDR3 is TGTGCCAGCAGTGAAGTCTGGGGGGGCTCGGGCTATGGCTACACCTTC. It is translated as CASSEVWGGSGYGYTF.